This record concerns one T cell receptor (beta chain) sequence. This clonotype was seen a handful of times. The target of this receptor is not known. No qualities accompany the bases; no much larger clone lies one base away. This specimen belongs to a study of T cells after yellow fever vaccination (dated by TCRdb to the late 2010s). Concerning the study at large: The SMART-Seq v4 Ultra Low Input RNA kit was used to prepare libraries from fractions with low cell numbers. Bulk PBMC replicates and cell subsets were isolated from blood drawn at multiple timepoints before and after both primary and secondary immunization. Bulk TCR alpha and beta repertoires were sequenced longitudinally to track T-cell clones before and after primary and booster YFV17D yellow fever vaccination. Two healthy male donors, one aged 18 to 30 and one aged 30 to 39 years, were included in the cohort.

TCR cDNA was synthesized by 5'RACE template switching, which introduced a universal primer site and unique molecular identifiers. Priming of cDNA synthesis was performed from both the TCR alpha and TCR beta constant segments. Two PCR steps were used to amplify libraries, with sample barcodes and sequencing adapters being added in the second step. Sequencing of libraries was performed on Illumina HiSeq 2500 (2x100 bp) or NovaSeq (2x150 bp). On the authors' methods: MIGEC was used to demultiplex reads and collapse the reads into UMI consensus sequences, and MiXCR was used for V(D)J alignment. Vaccine-responding clonotypes were identified with edgeR using replicate PBMC samples, with FDR below 0.01 and a log2 fold change above 5 up to day 15 being required. Each bulk clonotype received a CD4 or CD8 identity based on whether the sequenced CD4 or CD8 repertoire contained that clonotype at higher abundance. In-frame beta chains were kept once TCRdb had trimmed the public reads at Q25 with fastp and called clones with MiXCR. Rows are unified per CDR3 protein, each entry keeping the most common DNA and genes. The authors' filters were not applied to this entry. Across this sample there are roughly 68,000 distinct CDR3 sequences, with about 6.5% seen only once. 30% to 45% of the sample goes to the ten largest clones.

From V the trimming removes 3 bases and from J it removes 2 bases, while the gene matches leave 6 bases of the junction unaccounted for. Its CDR3 holds 14 amino acids, cysteine through phenylalanine. This entry keeps only the CDR3 DNA: 42 bases, framed from base 1. CDR1 and CDR2 were assigned from the germline V gene (reference sequence) as DFQATT and SNEGSKA. Taken with the paper, the label for treatment or condition translates to: live attenuated yellow fever vaccine strain. PBMCs were isolated from peripheral blood using a standard Ficoll-Paque protocol. Dynabeads CD4 and CD8 positive selection kits were used to isolate the CD4 and CD8 T-cell fractions. TriZol was used to extract RNA from bulk PBMCs, CD4 and CD8 fractions, and dextramer-positive and dextramer-negative fractions. Beyond this particular receptor, the publication reports: The secondary T-cell response was found to be weaker but faster than the primary response, with a peak reached on day 5 rather than on day 15. A small fraction of clonotypes appeared in both the CD4 and CD8 compartments, likely as a result of convergent recombination. Most clones expanded after primary vaccination (approximately 96% of CD4 and roughly 88% of CD8) were re-detected after the booster, suggesting that broad memory maintenance occurred. The study included only two donors, which limits how far the findings can be generalized. Because abundant contaminating clonotypes from the bulk population could be contained in FACS-sorted repertoires, computational filtering was required.

The sequence was collected from a man aged 18 to 29 who received the YFV17D yellow fever vaccine. In this chain, TRBV20-1 is recombined with TRBJ1-2; 7 bases in the middle match TRBD1. The sequences come from CD8+ T cells sorted from PBMCs, collected roughly 46 days after the first yellow fever vaccination. The CDR3 protein sequence reads: CSASDDRANYGYTF. The nucleotide sequence is TGCAGTGCTAGTGATGACAGGGCAAACTATGGCTACACCTTC.